One sample yielded the 9 T cell receptor beta chains listed below, sequenced in a study of blood T cell repertoires in COVID-19. Method: immunoSEQ multiplex PCR; TCRdb's copy keeps in-frame clones and lacks some. This table holds under 100,000 clones, about 85% found once. Specimen: peripheral blood. All receptors derive from a woman at least 80 years old with COVID-19, enrolled during active disease.

V gene TRBV6-1 combines with J gene TRBJ2-5; a weak D match, TRBD1 (6 bases). V lost 2 bases and J 7 bases, leaving 20 bases between the germline ends. Germline CDR1 MNHNS, CDR2 SASEGT. The CDR3 sequence is 16 residues long. The CDR3 loop reads CASSEFVVELGGTQYF. CDR3 coding DNA: TGTGCCAGCAGTGAATTTGTTGTTGAGCTAGGGGGGACCCAGTACTTC.

The CDR3 coding sequence is TGTGCTAGTGGTACAACAGAGTCTGAAGCTTTCTTT. Its protein product is CASGTTESEAFF. The V call is TRBV12-5, the J call TRBJ1-1; D is unresolved. Germline values: CDR1 LGHNT, CDR2 FRNRAP. V lost 5 bases and J 6 bases, leaving 10 bases between the germline ends. The CDR3 has 12 amino acids.

The chain has TRBV28 and TRBJ2-3; the D gene is possibly TRBD1 (5 bases). Per germline, CDR1 MDHEN and CDR2 SYDVKM. The CDR3 loop spans 15 amino acids. The V end was cut by 4 bases, the J end by 0 bases, with 11 bases between. The CDR3 nucleotides read TGTGCCAGCAGTTCTCCTGGGGCTAGCACAGATACGCAGTATTTT. It translates to CASSSPGASTDTQYF.

The CDR3, as DNA: TGTGCCAGCAGCTTGGCCGGGAGGCAGGGAAGCAAGGGCTACACCTTC. It translates to CASSLAGRQGSKGYTF. The chain employs TRBV5-6 and TRBJ1-2; D possibly corresponds to TRBD1 (5 bases). Trimming cost V 0 bases and J 8 bases, with 20 bases left between them. The CDR3 has 16 residues. Germline V lookup: CDR1 SGHDT, CDR2 YYEEEE.

This chain uses TRBV3-1 (or the pseudogene TRBV3-2) with TRBJ2-7, with 7 bases identical to TRBD2. The CDR3 is 16 residues long. CDR1 is LGHDT, CDR2 YNNKEL, per germline (reference sequence). With 1 base clipped from V and 2 bases from J, the junction kept 8 bases outside the gene matches. CDR3 in DNA: TGTGCCAGCAGCCAAGTCAAAACTAGCGCAACCTACGAGCAGTACTTC. It is translated as CASSQVKTSATYEQYF.

The chain has TRBV2 and TRBJ1-1; D uncertain. In germline, CDR1 is SNHLY, CDR2 FYNNEI. Trimming stripped 9 bases from V and 4 bases from J, with 12 bases between. The CDR3 totals 12 residues. CDR3 DNA sequence: TGTGCCAGGGCGGGAGGGTTCACTGAAGCTTTCTTT. Translating gives CARAGGFTEAFF.

The chain has TRBV15 and TRBJ2-5, with TRBD2 matching 7 bases. The V and J ends lost 1 base and 4 bases, in that order; junction bases with no gene match: 3. There are 14 residues in the CDR3. Germline V gene lookup returns CDR1 LNHNV and CDR2 YYDKDF (reference sequence). The CDR3 reads CATSRGLAAETQYF. The CDR3, as DNA: TGTGCCACCAGCAGAGGACTAGCTGCAGAGACCCAGTACTTC.

The DNA of the CDR3 is TGTGCCAGCTCACGGGGCGGCCCCTACGAGCAGTACTTC. Translated, it gives CASSRGGPYEQYF. The chain links TRBV18 to TRBJ2-7, with a weak D call TRBD1 (5 bases). Germline assignment: CDR1 KGHSH and CDR2 LQKENI. The CDR3 covers 13 residues. Trimming removed 4 bases at V and 2 bases at J, with 9 bases between. Full variable domain (remainder filled in from reference TRBV18 and TRBJ2-7): NAGVMQNPRHLVRRRGQEARLRCSPMKGHSHVYWYRQLPEEGLKFMVYLQKENIIDESGMPKERFSAEFPKEGPSILRIQQVVRGDSAAYFCASSRGGPYEQYFGPGTRLTVT.

The chain is built from TRBV18 and TRBJ2-7, with 14 bases fitting TRBD2. This CDR3 region has 17 residues. CDR1 and CDR2 from the germline V gene are KGHSH and LQKENI. V lost 4 bases and J lost 4; bases outside the gene matches: 9. In DNA, the CDR3 is TGTGCCAGCTCACTAACCGGGACTAGCGGGAGAGAGTACGAGCAGTACTTC. This sequence encodes CASSLTGTSGREYEQYF.